These 5 T cell receptor beta chains originate from one sample sequenced in a study of blood T cell repertoires in COVID-19. TCRdb's table, derived via immunoSEQ multiplex PCR, lists solely in-frame clones and lacks some. The table records some 410,000 clones, around 89% of them present only once. The source material was PBMCs or T cells enriched from blood (not recorded which). These receptors were collected from a woman in her 30s with acute COVID-19.

The J gene is TRBJ2-3, the V gene TRBV5-6, with 11 positions matching TRBD2. CDR1 is SGHDT and CDR2 is YYEEEE in the germline V gene. The CDR3 contains 18 residues. The V and J ends lost 0 bases and 4 bases, in that order; junction bases with no gene match: 10. CDR3 DNA sequence: TGTGCCAGCAGCTTGGACGGGATACTAGCGGGGGCCGCAGATACGCAGTATTTT. This codes for CASSLDGILAGAADTQYF.

The genes are TRBV14 and TRBJ2-1, with 11 bases fitting TRBD2. Germline loops: CDR1 SGHDN, CDR2 FVKESK. The CDR3 loop spans 15 amino acids. The V gene end was trimmed by 4 bases and the J gene end by 6 bases; junction bases not matched to a gene: 5. The CDR3 here is CASSPIAGGTNEQFF. CDR3 DNA sequence: TGTGCCAGCAGCCCTATAGCGGGGGGGACCAATGAGCAGTTCTTC.

This chain joins TRBV19 and TRBJ2-7, with D tentatively TRBD1 (6 bases). CDR1 LNHDA and CDR2 SQIVND come from the germline V gene (reference sequence). Trimming left V 5 bases short and J 8 bases short, with 13 bases between. The CDR3 has 12 amino acids. CDR3 amino acids: CASSFPGTQQYF. The CDR3 DNA reads as TGTGCCAGTAGTTTCCCCGGGACACAGCAGTACTTC. Complete variable domain (other parts from reference TRBV19 and TRBJ2-7): DGGITQSPKYLFRKEGQNVTLSCEQNLNHDAMYWYRQDPGQGLRLIYYSQIVNDFQKGDIAEGYSVSREKKESFPLTVTSAQKNPTAFYLCASSFPGTQQYFGPGTRLTVT.

This clone was found once. This chain connects TRBV19 to TRBJ1-1, with D hard to call. This CDR3 comprises 12 residues. The V end was cut by 10 bases, the J end by 8 bases, with 17 bases between. Germline assignment: CDR1 LNHDA and CDR2 SQIVND (reference sequence). The CDR3 DNA reads as TGTGCCACCTATTCGGGAAATTGGGAAGCTTTCTTT. Protein sequence: CATYSGNWEAFF.

The chain recombines TRBV19 with TRBJ1-5, with D perhaps TRBD1 (6 bases). V shed 5 bases and J shed 0 bases, with 14 bases lying between them. The CDR3 contains 16 residues. From germline, CDR1 is LNHDA and CDR2 SQIVND (reference sequence). The CDR3: CASSETGTLSNQPQHF. CDR3 coding DNA: TGTGCCAGTAGTGAGACCGGGACACTTAGCAATCAGCCCCAGCATTTT. The full variable domain, its missing parts supplied by reference TRBV19 and TRBJ1-5, is DGGITQSPKYLFRKEGQNVTLSCEQNLNHDAMYWYRQDPGQGLRLIYYSQIVNDFQKGDIAEGYSVSREKKESFPLTVTSAQKNPTAFYLCASSETGTLSNQPQHFGDGTRLSIL.